The table lists the clone carrying this T cell receptor beta chain with a few counts. Its antigen remains unidentified. The germline V and J ends were trimmed by 5 bases and 10 bases, with 17 bases remaining between them. The CDR3 length is 13 residues. Germline CDR1 is MNHNY and CDR2 is SVGAGI (reference sequence). This specimen comes from a study of blood T cells in healthy people across ages. Whole-study findings and limits: Unknown CMV status may confound age-related changes in expanded clones. Age advanced and TCR beta diversity per million T cells fell, roughly linearly.

Next came a second PCR, run for about 7 to 12 cycles, which used a sample-barcoded 5' primer along with a J-beta primer mix. TCRdb used MiXCR to reprocess the 5' RACE reads, holding one entry per CDR3 protein. Found here are over 500,000 distinct CDR3 sequences, around 52% of them singletons; the top ten hold about 13%. The V and J genes are TRBV6-6 and TRBJ1-2, with a tentative D call TRBD1 (6 bases). This clonotype originated in a woman of 80 years or more in good health. What was sequenced was blood. CDR3 region: CASSDAPTGIYTF. CDR3 DNA sequence: TGTGCCAGCAGTGACGCTCCTACAGGGATCTACACCTTC.